This TCR beta chain originates from a study of T cell responses to AZD1222 COVID-19 vaccine. Study summary: Pooled samples include second doses given at about 4 or 12 weeks.

Findings and caveats of the study: Spike-wide vaccine-associated CD4 TCRs dominated at 160-218 and 743-854. Spike-specific TCR breadth and depth grew following two AZD1222 doses. It should be noted that donors were predominantly white British and more often female, and clonal diversity was possibly underestimated.

Germline-derived CDR1 and CDR2 are MDHEN and SYDVKM. Trimming removed 3 bases from V and 6 bases from J, with 8 bases in between. CDR3 size: 12 residues. Of note for this clone: Antigen: not known.

The repertoire was sequenced with immunoSEQ multiplex PCR; TCRdb's copy has only in-frame clones and lacks some. This sample has roughly 120,000 clones; 80% to 85% occur once, and the top ten carry around a tenth. J is TRBJ1-2 and V is TRBV28; a weak D match, TRBD1 (5 bases). Sequenced here: peripheral blood, sampled on day 0 of AZD1222 vaccination. The source is an adult in good health. The CDR3 here is CASSLGTDGYTF. Here the CDR3 DNA reads TGTGCCAGCAGTTTGGGGACGGATGGCTACACCTTC.